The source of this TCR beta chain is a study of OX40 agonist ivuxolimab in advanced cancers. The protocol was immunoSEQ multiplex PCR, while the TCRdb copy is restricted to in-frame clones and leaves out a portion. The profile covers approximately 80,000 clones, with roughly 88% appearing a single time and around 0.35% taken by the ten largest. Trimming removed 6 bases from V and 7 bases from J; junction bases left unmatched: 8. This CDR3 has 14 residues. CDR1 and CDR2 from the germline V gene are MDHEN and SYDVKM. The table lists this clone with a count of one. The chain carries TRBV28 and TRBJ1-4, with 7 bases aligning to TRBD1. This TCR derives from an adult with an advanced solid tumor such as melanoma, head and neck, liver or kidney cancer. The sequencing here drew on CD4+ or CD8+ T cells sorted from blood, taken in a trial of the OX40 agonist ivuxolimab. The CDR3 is CASRRQGGSEKLFF. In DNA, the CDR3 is TGTGCCAGCAGGCGACAGGGCGGGAGTGAAAAACTGTTTTTT.